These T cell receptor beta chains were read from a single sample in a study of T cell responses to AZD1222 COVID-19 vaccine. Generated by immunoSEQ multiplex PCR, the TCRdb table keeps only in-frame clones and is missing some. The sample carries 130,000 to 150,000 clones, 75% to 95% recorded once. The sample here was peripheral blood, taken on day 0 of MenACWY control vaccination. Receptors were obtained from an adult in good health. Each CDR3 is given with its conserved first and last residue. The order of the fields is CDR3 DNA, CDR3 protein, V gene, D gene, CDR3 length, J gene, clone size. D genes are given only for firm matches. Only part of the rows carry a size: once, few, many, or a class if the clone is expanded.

CDR3 DNA: TGTGCCAGCAGCCCCTTGGACGGAGAGCACTACAATGAGCAGTTCTTC
CDR3 protein: CASSPLDGEHYNEQFF
V gene: TRBV7-9
D gene: .
CDR3 length: 16
J gene: TRBJ2-1
clone size: .

CDR3 DNA: TGTGCCAGCAGCTCCCAACAGGAAAAATATGGCTACACCTTC
CDR3 protein: CASSSQQEKYGYTF
V gene: TRBV5-4
D gene: .
CDR3 length: 14
J gene: TRBJ1-2
clone size: .

CDR3 DNA: TGCAGCGTTGTCGGGATCTCCTACGAGCAGTACTTC
CDR3 protein: CSVVGISYEQYF
V gene: TRBV29-1
D gene: .
CDR3 length: 12
J gene: TRBJ2-7
clone size: .

CDR3 DNA: TGTGCCAGCATATCGGGACAGGGTAACACCGGGGAGCTGTTTTTT
CDR3 protein: CASISGQGNTGELFF
V gene: TRBV7-2
D gene: TRBD1
CDR3 length: 15
J gene: TRBJ2-2
clone size: .

CDR3 DNA: TGTGCCAGCAGTTTAATTGATAGCGGGAGGGCGAGCTCCTACAATGAGCAGTTCTTC
CDR3 protein: CASSLIDSGRASSYNEQFF
V gene: TRBV27
D gene: TRBD2
CDR3 length: 19
J gene: TRBJ2-1
clone size: .

CDR3 DNA: TGTGCCAGCTCACCTTCAATGGGATCGGGGGACACTGAAGCTTTCTTT
CDR3 protein: CASSPSMGSGDTEAFF
V gene: TRBV18
D gene: .
CDR3 length: 16
J gene: TRBJ1-1
clone size: .

CDR3 DNA: TGTGCCAGTAGTATAGCGGCAGGACTGAACACTGAAGCTTTCTTT
CDR3 protein: CASSIAAGLNTEAFF
V gene: TRBV19
D gene: .
CDR3 length: 15
J gene: TRBJ1-1
clone size: .

CDR3 DNA: TGTGCCAGCAGAGAGGGGTTGCGTGAAAAACTGTTTTTT
CDR3 protein: CASREGLREKLFF
V gene: TRBV12-3/TRBV12-4
D gene: .
CDR3 length: 13
J gene: TRBJ1-4
clone size: .

CDR3 DNA: TGCGCCAGCAGCATCGGGACGGTGAACACTGAAGCTTTCTTT
CDR3 protein: CASSIGTVNTEAFF
V gene: TRBV5-1
D gene: .
CDR3 length: 14
J gene: TRBJ1-1
clone size: .

CDR3 DNA: TGTGCCAGCAGCCCCGGGGGGGGCAAACCCCAGCATTTT
CDR3 protein: CASSPGGGKPQHF
V gene: TRBV5-4
D gene: .
CDR3 length: 13
J gene: TRBJ1-5
clone size: once

CDR3 DNA: TGTGCCAGCAGCTTAGGCAGCGGCTCCTACAATGAGCAGTTCTTC
CDR3 protein: CASSLGSGSYNEQFF
V gene: TRBV7-9
D gene: .
CDR3 length: 15
J gene: TRBJ2-1
clone size: .

CDR3 DNA: TGTGCCATCAGTGACCTGCTTAAGCGGGGGAGCCCGGACAACCCACAGGACACGCAGTATTTT
CDR3 protein: CAISDLLKRGSPDNPQDTQYF
V gene: TRBV10-3
D gene: TRBD2
CDR3 length: 21
J gene: TRBJ2-3
clone size: .

CDR3 DNA: TGTGCCAGCAGCACAGACAGGGGCCCCTATAATTCACCCCTCCACTTT
CDR3 protein: CASSTDRGPYNSPLHF
V gene: TRBV5-4
D gene: TRBD1
CDR3 length: 16
J gene: TRBJ1-6
clone size: .

CDR3 DNA: TGTGCCAGCAGTGATAGGCTAGCGGGAGCAGGTGTGGAGACCCAGTACTTC
CDR3 protein: CASSDRLAGAGVETQYF
V gene: TRBV2
D gene: TRBD2
CDR3 length: 17
J gene: TRBJ2-5
clone size: .

CDR3 DNA: TGTGCCAGCTCCCCCGGACAGGGGGCAACAGATACGCAGTATTTT
CDR3 protein: CASSPGQGATDTQYF
V gene: TRBV18
D gene: TRBD1
CDR3 length: 15
J gene: TRBJ2-3
clone size: .

CDR3 DNA: TGTGCCAGCAGCCAAGATCCCAGGGGAAACACCATATATTTT
CDR3 protein: CASSQDPRGNTIYF
V gene: TRBV3-1/TRBV3-2
D gene: .
CDR3 length: 14
J gene: TRBJ1-3
clone size: .

CDR3 DNA: TGCGCCAGCAGCCCATCGAGCGGGAGGTCATACAATGAGCAGTTCTTC
CDR3 protein: CASSPSSGRSYNEQFF
V gene: TRBV4-1
D gene: TRBD2
CDR3 length: 16
J gene: TRBJ2-1
clone size: .

CDR3 DNA: TGTGCCAGTAGTAGGACAGGCACCTACGAGCAGTACTTC
CDR3 protein: CASSRTGTYEQYF
V gene: TRBV19
D gene: TRBD1
CDR3 length: 13
J gene: TRBJ2-7
clone size: .

CDR3 DNA: TGCGCCAGCAGCTTGAGCGCCCGCGGGGTACGTTCGGATACGCAGTATTTT
CDR3 protein: CASSLSARGVRSDTQYF
V gene: TRBV5-1
D gene: .
CDR3 length: 17
J gene: TRBJ2-3
clone size: .

CDR3 DNA: TGTGCCAGCAGTTCGCGGACAGGGGCAAACACCGGGGAGCTGTTTTTT
CDR3 protein: CASSSRTGANTGELFF
V gene: TRBV6-5
D gene: TRBD1
CDR3 length: 16
J gene: TRBJ2-2
clone size: once

CDR3 DNA: TGTGCCAGCAGTCTACAGGGCTATGGCTACACCTTC
CDR3 protein: CASSLQGYGYTF
V gene: TRBV12-3/TRBV12-4
D gene: .
CDR3 length: 12
J gene: TRBJ1-2
clone size: .

CDR3 DNA: TGTGCCAGCAGCCAAGTTGGAGGGGGCGCATCGGAAAAACTGTTTTTT
CDR3 protein: CASSQVGGGASEKLFF
V gene: TRBV3-1/TRBV3-2
D gene: TRBD1
CDR3 length: 16
J gene: TRBJ1-4
clone size: .

CDR3 DNA: TGTGCCAGCAGCCGACCGGGACAGCTGAACACTGAAGCTTTCTTT
CDR3 protein: CASSRPGQLNTEAFF
V gene: TRBV3-1/TRBV3-2
D gene: TRBD1
CDR3 length: 15
J gene: TRBJ1-1
clone size: .

CDR3 DNA: TGTGCCACCAGTGATACGGATGATGAAGCTTTCTTT
CDR3 protein: CATSDTDDEAFF
V gene: TRBV24-1
D gene: .
CDR3 length: 12
J gene: TRBJ1-1
clone size: .

CDR3 DNA: TGTGCCAGCAGTTCAGGGGACTACTATGGCTACACCTTC
CDR3 protein: CASSSGDYYGYTF
V gene: TRBV7-9
D gene: .
CDR3 length: 13
J gene: TRBJ1-2
clone size: .

CDR3 DNA: TGTGCCAGCAGCAAGCGACTGAATGAGCAGTTCTTC
CDR3 protein: CASSKRLNEQFF
V gene: TRBV11-2
D gene: .
CDR3 length: 12
J gene: TRBJ2-1
clone size: .

CDR3 DNA: TGTGCCAGCAGCTTGATGTTGAACACTGAAGCTTTCTTT
CDR3 protein: CASSLMLNTEAFF
V gene: TRBV5-4
D gene: .
CDR3 length: 13
J gene: TRBJ1-1
clone size: .

CDR3 DNA: TGTGCCAGCAGTCCCCCCGCGTACAATGAGCAGTTCTTC
CDR3 protein: CASSPPAYNEQFF
V gene: TRBV12-3/TRBV12-4
D gene: .
CDR3 length: 13
J gene: TRBJ2-1
clone size: .

CDR3 DNA: TGTGCCAGCAATTTACCCCGGACAGATAATGAAAAACTGTTTTTT
CDR3 protein: CASNLPRTDNEKLFF
V gene: TRBV6-5
D gene: .
CDR3 length: 15
J gene: TRBJ1-4
clone size: .

CDR3 DNA: TGTGCCATCAGTGCAGGGGGCGAGAACACTGAAGCTTTCTTT
CDR3 protein: CAISAGGENTEAFF
V gene: TRBV10-3
D gene: TRBD1
CDR3 length: 14
J gene: TRBJ1-1
clone size: .

CDR3 DNA: TGTGCCAGCAGTGAAGATGTTGGGTCTTACAATGAGCAGTTCTTC
CDR3 protein: CASSEDVGSYNEQFF
V gene: TRBV2
D gene: .
CDR3 length: 15
J gene: TRBJ2-1
clone size: .

CDR3 DNA: TGTGCCACCCTACTAGCGGGGGGAGATACGCAGTATTTT
CDR3 protein: CATLLAGGDTQYF
V gene: TRBV10-3
D gene: TRBD2
CDR3 length: 13
J gene: TRBJ2-3
clone size: .

CDR3 DNA: TGTGCCAGTAGTACTACGGGGGTGGGCGGCTACACCTTC
CDR3 protein: CASSTTGVGGYTF
V gene: TRBV19
D gene: .
CDR3 length: 13
J gene: TRBJ1-2
clone size: .

CDR3 DNA: TGTGCCAGCAGTGACACACGGGGGAAGTTCTTC
CDR3 protein: CASSDTRGKFF
V gene: TRBV6-4
D gene: .
CDR3 length: 11
J gene: TRBJ2-1
clone size: .